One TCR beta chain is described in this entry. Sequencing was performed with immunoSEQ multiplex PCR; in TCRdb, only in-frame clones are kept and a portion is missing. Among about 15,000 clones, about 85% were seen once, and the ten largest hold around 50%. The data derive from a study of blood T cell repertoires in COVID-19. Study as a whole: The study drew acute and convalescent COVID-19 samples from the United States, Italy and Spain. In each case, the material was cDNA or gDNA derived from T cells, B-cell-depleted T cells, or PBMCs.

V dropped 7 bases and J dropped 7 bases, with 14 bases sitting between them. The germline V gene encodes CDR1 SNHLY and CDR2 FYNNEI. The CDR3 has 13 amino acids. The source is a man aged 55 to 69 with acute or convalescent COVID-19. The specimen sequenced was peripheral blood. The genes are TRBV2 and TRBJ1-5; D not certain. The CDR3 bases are TGTGCCAGCAAGGAGGTAGCGGAACAGCCCCAGCATTTT. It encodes CASKEVAEQPQHF.